The 22 T cell receptor beta chains listed next were all sequenced from one sample in a study of beta chain features in type 1 diabetes. Study conclusions and caveats: Among patients with Type 1 diabetes, TCRB CDR3s were moderately but significantly shorter in every one of the four CD4+ subsets.

Antigens for these TCRs are unknown. Sequencing targeted expressed TCRB transcripts, as all isolated RNA had been reverse transcribed. Clones were sequenced by immunoSEQ multiplex PCR, and TCRdb holds only the in-frame ones, with some missing. The table includes about 650,000 clones, roughly an eighth detected once. Sequencing input: naive CD4+ T cells from blood. All receptors come from a man in his thirties or forties with type 1 diabetes.

This clone was seen only a few times. This chain uses TRBV30 with TRBJ2-3; 11 positions agree with TRBD2. Germline CDR1 is GTSNPN and CDR2 is SVGIG (reference sequence). The length of the CDR3 is 13 residues. For the CDR3, the DNA is TGTGCTCGAAATTCCGGGACTAGCGGTACGCAGTATTTT. Translation: CARNSGTSGTQYF.

There are a few counts of this clone. This chain links TRBV5-6 with TRBJ2-1; D gene unclear. CDR3 size: 15 residues. CDR1 is SGHDT and CDR2 is YYEEEE in the germline V gene. V was shortened by 1 base and J by 5 bases, with 13 bases between the two germline ends. The CDR3 DNA sequence: TGTGCCAGCAGCTTGAAAGGGCCCTCTCACAATGAGCAGTTCTTC. It is translated as CASSLKGPSHNEQFF. The full variable domain, completed using reference TRBV5-6 and TRBJ2-1, is DAGVTQSPTHLIKTRGQQVTLRCSPKSGHDTVSWYQQALGQGPQFIFQYYEEEERQRGNFPDRFSGHQFPNYSSELNVNALLLGDSALYLCASSLKGPSHNEQFFGPGTRLTVL.

This clone occurred a few times. This chain links TRBV10-3 with TRBJ2-3, with 11 bases matching TRBD2. CDR1 ENHRY and CDR2 SYGVKD come from the germline V gene. The junction had 9 bases not matched to a gene; V was cut back by 6 bases and J by 4 bases. The CDR3 has 16 amino acids. The CDR3: CAIRTIAGGPADTQYF. The CDR3 DNA sequence: TGTGCCATCAGAACCATAGCGGGGGGGCCTGCAGATACGCAGTATTTT.

In its sample, this clone was seen a few times. The chain uses TRBV29-1 and TRBJ2-7, with a weak D call TRBD1 (6 bases). The CDR3 sequence is 13 residues long. Germline V CDR1 and CDR2: SQVTM, ANQGSEA. Trimming took 6 bases from V and 5 from J, leaving 17 bases between them. DNA of the CDR3: TGCAGCGTGGGGACACTTCTGATGGACGAGCAGTACTTC. Protein: CSVGTLLMDEQYF.

This clone was seen only a few times. This chain uses TRBV5-6 with TRBJ1-1; no reliable D call. CDR1 is SGHDT and CDR2 is YYEEEE in the germline V gene. CDR3 size: 11 residues. The V end lost 2 bases, the J end lost 2 bases, and 1 base lay between the germline ends. The CDR3, as DNA: TGTGCCAGCAGCTTTAACACTGAAGCTTTCTTT. Its protein product is CASSFNTEAFF.

The genes are TRBV30 and TRBJ2-1; possibly TRBD1 or TRBD2 for D (5 bases each). The CDR3 sequence is 14 residues long. CDR1 and CDR2 (germline): GTSNPN, SVGIG (reference sequence). The V and J ends lost 5 bases and 5 bases respectively, with 16 bases between them. CDR3 protein: CAWEGYRGHNEQFF. The CDR3 DNA follows: TGTGCCTGGGAAGGTTATCGGGGCCACAATGAGCAGTTCTTC.

This clone showed up just a few times. The chain recombines TRBV13 with TRBJ2-6, with D possibly matching TRBD2 (6 bases). The V end was cut by 6 bases, the J end by 0 bases, with 12 bases between. Germline V gene sequence: CDR1 PRHDT, CDR2 FYEKMQ (reference sequence). The CDR3 has 16 residues. The CDR3 DNA sequence: TGTGCCAGCAGGGGGACTGCCGGCTCTGGGGCCAACGTCCTGACTTTC. Encoded protein: CASRGTAGSGANVLTF.

This clone was seen a handful of times. The genes are TRBV5-6 and TRBJ2-3, with 9 nucleotides matching TRBD1. Trimming at V came to 2 bases and at J to 3 bases, leaving 1 base not matched to a gene. This CDR3 has 14 residues. In germline, CDR1 is SGHDT, CDR2 YYEEEE. The CDR3 nucleotides read TGTGCCAGCAGCTTACAGGGGGCGACAGATACGCAGTATTTT. It specifies CASSLQGATDTQYF.

This clone was observed a handful of times. CDR3 coding DNA: TGTGCCAGCGCACAGAGCTACGAGCAGTACTTC. Its protein product is CASAQSYEQYF. The V call is TRBV2, the J call TRBJ2-7; no clear D gene. V was trimmed by 8 bases and J by 3 bases, leaving 8 bases between them. In germline, CDR1 is SNHLY, CDR2 FYNNEI. The CDR3 contains 11 residues.

This clone was counted between two and nine times. The chain combines TRBV14 with TRBJ2-5; 15 bases align to TRBD2. The CDR3 length is 20 residues. The V gene end was trimmed by 4 bases and the J gene end by 2 bases; junction bases not matched to a gene: 14. Germline V gives CDR1 SGHDN, CDR2 FVKESK. In DNA form, the CDR3 reads TGTGCCAGCAGCCGTTCCGGGACTAGCGGGGGGACCGGAGGGCAAGAGACCCAGTACTTC. Encoded protein: CASSRSGTSGGTGGQETQYF.

The gene calls are TRBV14 and TRBJ1-3, with 7 bases that match TRBD1. The CDR3 loop spans 14 amino acids. Losses at the gene ends were 8 bases for V and 0 bases for J; bases not matched to a gene: 4. Germline lookup yields CDR1 SGHDN and CDR2 FVKESK. The CDR3 DNA reads TGTGCCAGCCGGGACAGCTCCTCTGGAAACACCATATATTTT. This translates into CASRDSSSGNTIYF.

This clone was found a few times. The rearrangement joins TRBV5-6 to TRBJ2-7; 8 bases map to TRBD1. Per the germline V gene, CDR1 is SGHDT and CDR2 is YYEEEE. The CDR3 spans 14 residues. After removal of 4 bases from V and 2 bases from J, the junction contained 5 bases not matched to a gene. The CDR3 is CASSVGQAAYEQYF. CDR3 nucleotides: TGTGCCAGCAGCGTGGGACAGGCGGCCTACGAGCAGTACTTC. The full variable domain, with the rest looked up from reference TRBV5-6 and TRBJ2-7, is DAGVTQSPTHLIKTRGQQVTLRCSPKSGHDTVSWYQQALGQGPQFIFQYYEEEERQRGNFPDRFSGHQFPNYSSELNVNALLLGDSALYLCASSVGQAAYEQYFGPGTRLTVT.

The table lists this clone with a few counts. At one of its ends the junction is not consistent with the germline gene, which may arise from a read error. V is TRBV2 and J is TRBJ1-6, with D maybe TRBD1 (6 bases). Germline values: CDR1 SNHLY, CDR2 FYNNEI. The CDR3 loop spans 13 amino acids. CDR3 sequence reads: CASIEGQYSPLHF. DNA of the CDR3: TGTGCCAGCATTGAAGGACAGTATTCACCCCTCCACTTT.

The chain links TRBV5-1 to TRBJ2-7, with 7 bases matching TRBD2. The J segment lost 7 bases and the V segment lost 0 bases, leaving 13 bases of the junction unmatched. The CDR3 is 16 residues long. Germline loops: CDR1 SGHRS, CDR2 YFSETQ. This CDR3 is CASSLAPTSSPEEQYF. The DNA of the CDR3 is TGCGCCAGCAGCTTGGCCCCGACTAGCAGTCCGGAAGAGCAGTACTTC.

This chain links TRBV18 with TRBJ2-7; no reliable D call. The CDR3 contains 15 residues. Germline lookup yields CDR1 KGHSH and CDR2 LQKENI. Trimming left V 2 bases short and J 5 bases short, with 16 bases between. The CDR3 DNA is TGTGCCAGCTCACCAGGAAAGGGCAGGCTCAACGAGCAGTACTTC. Its protein product is CASSPGKGRLNEQYF.

V gene TRBV7-3 combines with J gene TRBJ2-5; D may be TRBD2 (5 bases). The ends were cut back, 5 bases at V and 2 bases at J, with 15 bases in the middle. CDR3 size: 15 residues. CDR1 is SGHTA and CDR2 is FQGTGA in the germline V gene. In nucleotides, the CDR3 is TGTGCCAGCAGCCCGAAAGCGGAACCTCAAGAGACCCAGTACTTC. It specifies CASSPKAEPQETQYF.

The chain combines TRBV2 with TRBJ1-3, with a weak D call TRBD1 (6 bases). CDR3 size: 17 residues. CDR1 is SNHLY, CDR2 FYNNEI, per germline. Trimming shortened V by 6 bases and J by 0 bases, and 18 bases separated the two germline ends. Here the CDR3 reads CASRSTETGISGNTIYF. The CDR3 DNA is TGTGCCAGCAGGTCTACCGAGACAGGCATCTCTGGAAACACCATATATTTT.

The chain employs TRBV4-1 and TRBJ2-5, with 9 bases identical to TRBD2. The CDR3 has 15 amino acids. Germline V gene lookup returns CDR1 MGHRA and CDR2 YSYEKL. V lost 2 bases to trimming and J lost 3 bases; unmatched junction nucleotides: 4. CDR3 in DNA: TGCGCCAGCAGCCAACCCTTAGCGGGGGAAGAGACCCAGTACTTC. It yields the protein CASSQPLAGEETQYF.

The rearrangement uses TRBV29-1 and TRBJ2-7; D is undetermined. Looked up from germline, CDR1 is SQVTM and CDR2 is ANQGSEA. Trimming cost V 3 bases and J 1 base, with 7 bases left between them. The CDR3 is 12 residues long. CDR3 sequence (DNA): TGCAGCGTTGACCACGGATCCTACGAGCAGTACTTC. Its translation is CSVDHGSYEQYF.

Notes on this clone: In the same sample, other DNA sequences code for this CDR3. The CDR3 sequence: CSARTGANYGYTF. Here the CDR3 DNA reads TGCAGCGCCCGGACAGGGGCTAACTATGGCTACACCTTC. The chain joins TRBV29-1 to TRBJ1-2; 9 bases agree with TRBD1. Germline lookup yields CDR1 SQVTM and CDR2 ANQGSEA. Trimming took 7 bases from V and 0 from J; bases not matched to a gene: 3. This CDR3 comprises 13 residues.

V is TRBV7-2 and J is TRBJ2-5, with 9 bases lining up with TRBD1. The CDR3 is made up of 14 amino acids. CDR1 and CDR2 (germline): SGHTA, FQGNSA. V shed 5 bases, J shed 6 bases, and the junction held 7 bases outside the gene matches. The CDR3 region is CASSKDRGLKTQYF. CDR3 nucleotides: TGTGCCAGCAGCAAGGACAGGGGCTTAAAGACCCAGTACTTC.

This clone came up a few times. CDR3 loop: CASSTPGLSYNEQFF. CDR3 DNA: TGTGCCAGCAGTACCCCGGGGCTTTCCTACAATGAGCAGTTCTTC. The chain uses TRBV25-1 and TRBJ2-1, with D perhaps being TRBD1 or TRBD2 (5 bases each). Germline V lookup: CDR1 MGHDK, CDR2 SYGVNS. V was pared by 5 bases and J by 1 base, with 12 bases between. The CDR3 runs 15 residues.